The 22 T cell receptor beta chains listed next were all sequenced from one sample in a study of shared clonotypes between healthy human individuals. Generated by immunoSEQ multiplex PCR, the TCRdb table keeps only in-frame clones and is missing some. The repertoire holds more than 2,000,000 clones, with approximately 93% as singletons. Material for sequencing was naive CD4+ T cells from PBMCs. Subset: CD45RA+ positively selected. The receptors come from a man aged 18 to 29 in good health. Some clones in this sample may be carry-over from other donors' samples.

V gene TRBV5-1 combines with J gene TRBJ2-1; 7 bases line up with TRBD1. V was pared by 0 bases and J by 1 base, with 4 bases of the junction left unmatched. Germline V CDR1 and CDR2: SGHRS, YFSETQ. CDR3 size: 16 residues. CDR3 sequence: CASSLAGTESYNEQFF. CDR3 nucleotides: TGCGCCAGCAGCTTGGCCGGGACAGAGTCCTACAATGAGCAGTTCTTC.

The chain links TRBV10-3 to TRBJ2-7; D uncertain. CDR1 is ENHRY, CDR2 SYGVKD, per germline. The CDR3 runs 12 residues. V lost 6 bases and J 4 bases, leaving 10 bases between the germline ends. The CDR3 region has the DNA TGTGCCATCAGAGGAAGCAGTTACGAGCAGTACTTC. This sequence encodes CAIRGSSYEQYF.

For the CDR3, the DNA is TGTGCCAGCAGTTTATGGGGACTAGCGGGAGATACGCAGTATTTT. Its translation: CASSLWGLAGDTQYF. This rearrangement joins TRBV28 to TRBJ2-3, with 12 nucleotides matching TRBD2. CDR1 MDHEN and CDR2 SYDVKM come from the germline V gene. This CDR3 contains 15 residues. J lost 5 bases, V lost 0 bases, and 0 bases had no gene match.

This chain connects TRBV9 to TRBJ2-1, with 8 bases matching TRBD2. The CDR3 length is 14 residues. Per germline, CDR1 SGDLS and CDR2 YYNGEE. V was clipped by 2 bases and J by 9 bases; unmatched bases: 7. CDR3 in amino acids: CASSVDLLAVEQFF. CDR3 DNA: TGTGCCAGCAGCGTGGATTTACTAGCGGTTGAGCAGTTCTTC.

The V gene is TRBV5-1, the J gene TRBJ1-2; a possible D gene is TRBD1 (5 bases). Trimming removed 2 bases from V and 7 bases from J, with 21 bases in between. Germline V gene lookup returns CDR1 SGHRS and CDR2 YFSETQ. This CDR3 has 16 residues. For the CDR3, the DNA is TGCGCCAGCAGCTTTGGTGGGGCCCTTAGTTCGGCTGGCTACACCTTC. Translation: CASSFGGALSSAGYTF.

The rearrangement links TRBV6-6 to TRBJ1-1; D is unresolved. V lost 8 bases, J lost 0 bases, and 10 bases lay in between. The CDR3 has 13 residues. From germline, CDR1 is MNHNY and CDR2 SVGAGI (reference sequence). CDR3 loop: CASGETVNTEAFF. Written as DNA, the CDR3 is TGTGCCAGCGGCGAAACAGTGAACACTGAAGCTTTCTTT.

The chain's CDR3 is CASSPGTDIYGYTF. CDR3 nucleotide sequence: TGTGCCAGCAGCCCAGGGACAGACATCTATGGCTACACCTTC. This sequence joins TRBV28 and TRBJ1-2; 7 nucleotides align to TRBD1. V shed 6 bases, J shed 4 bases, and the junction held 8 bases outside the gene matches. The CDR3 consists of 14 residues. The V gene's germline CDR1 is MDHEN and CDR2 SYDVKM.

This sequence joins TRBV11-2 and TRBJ2-7, with TRBD2 matching over 8 bases. V trimming: 4 bases; J trimming: 4 bases; junction bases outside the gene matches: 12. There are 16 residues in the CDR3. Germline V gene sequence: CDR1 SGHAT, CDR2 FQNNGV. In DNA form, the CDR3 reads TGTGCCAGCAGCTCGCCGGGCGGGGGGACGCCATACGAGCAGTACTTC. Amino acids: CASSSPGGGTPYEQYF.

This clone was detected once. The chain recombines TRBV5-1 with TRBJ1-1; no definite D call. The V gene's germline CDR1 is SGHRS and CDR2 YFSETQ. V was clipped by 1 base and J by 5 bases, with 9 bases between them. The CDR3 is 13 residues long. CDR3 protein: CASSLSLGTEAFF. In nucleotides, the CDR3 is TGCGCCAGCAGCTTGTCGTTGGGAACTGAAGCTTTCTTT.

This clone was picked up one time. This chain connects TRBV7-2 to TRBJ2-7; TRBD2 agrees at 13 bases. The V segment lost 5 bases and the J segment 6 bases; nucleotides outside the gene matches: 7. Looked up from germline, CDR1 is SGHTA and CDR2 is FQGNSA. CDR3 length equals 15 residues. The DNA of the CDR3 is TGTGCCAGCAGCCGAACTAGCGGGAGGGCTCCCGAGCAGTACTTC. Encoded protein: CASSRTSGRAPEQYF. Full variable domain (missing parts from reference TRBV7-2 and TRBJ2-7): GAGVSQSPSNKVTEKGKDVELRCDPISGHTALYWYRQSLGQGLEFLIYFQGNSAPDKSGLPSDRFSAERTGGSVSTLTIQRTQQEDSAVYLCASSRTSGRAPEQYFGPGTRLTVT.

The chain employs TRBV5-1 and TRBJ2-3, with 9 bases lining up with TRBD1. Germline V CDR1 and CDR2: SGHRS, YFSETQ. With 4 bases clipped from V and 4 bases from J, the junction kept 4 bases outside the gene matches. CDR3 length: 14 residues. Here the CDR3 DNA reads TGCGCCAGCAGCGGGGGACAGGGCTCAGATACGCAGTATTTT. It specifies CASSGGQGSDTQYF.

V usage is TRBV29-1 and J usage is TRBJ2-7; 8 nucleotides match TRBD2. V lost 6 bases, J lost 6 bases, and 13 bases stayed unmatched. CDR3 size: 14 residues. The germline V gene encodes CDR1 SQVTM and CDR2 ANQGSEA. Here the CDR3 DNA reads TGCAGCGTCGAGGGGGGGTTAGCGGGAACCGAGCAGTACTTC. Amino acid sequence: CSVEGGLAGTEQYF.

The chain uses TRBV27 and TRBJ1-5; D might be TRBD1 (5 bases). Trimming took off 2 bases at V and 2 bases at J, with 13 bases between the two ends. The V gene's germline CDR1 is MNHEY and CDR2 SMNVEV (reference sequence). This CDR3 spans 16 amino acids. The CDR3 DNA sequence: TGTGCCAGCAGTTTAATTGGGGCGGGCGGCAATCAGCCCCAGCATTTT. Translation: CASSLIGAGGNQPQHF.

This chain links TRBV6-1 with TRBJ1-5; 7 nucleotides line up with TRBD1. V was clipped by 3 bases and J by 3 bases; unmatched bases: 5. In germline, CDR1 is MNHNS, CDR2 SASEGT. The CDR3 loop spans 15 amino acids. The CDR3 sequence: CASSDDRVYNQPQHF. CDR3 nucleotide sequence: TGTGCCAGCAGTGACGACAGGGTCTACAATCAGCCCCAGCATTTT.

CDR3 in amino acids: CASSHALPGTGNTGELFF. The CDR3 nucleotides are TGCGCCAGCAGCCACGCTCTCCCCGGGACAGGGAACACCGGGGAGCTGTTTTTT. The chain couples TRBV5-1 to TRBJ2-2; 8 bases agree with TRBD1. Unmatched junction bases numbered 12, after V lost 4 bases and J lost 1 base. The CDR3 consists of 18 residues. Germline CDR1 is SGHRS and CDR2 is YFSETQ.

The V gene is TRBV11-3, the J gene TRBJ2-2; D unresolved. The CDR3 is made up of 15 amino acids. V was trimmed by 0 bases and J by 3 bases, leaving 8 bases between them. Germline values: CDR1 SGHNT, CDR2 YENEEA. The CDR3 spells CASSLDPLYTGELFF. CDR3 in DNA: TGTGCCAGCAGCTTAGATCCTCTATACACCGGGGAGCTGTTTTTT.

The rearrangement uses TRBV5-1 and TRBJ2-2, with 7 bases lining up with TRBD1. The CDR3 extends over 15 amino acids. CDR1 is SGHRS and CDR2 is YFSETQ in the germline V gene. V was pared by 5 bases and J by 1 base, with 5 bases of the junction left unmatched. The CDR3 bases are TGCGCCAGCAGACCCGGGACAGTGAACACCGGGGAGCTGTTTTTT. This sequence encodes CASRPGTVNTGELFF.

The rearrangement uses TRBV27 and TRBJ1-1; D is perhaps TRBD1 (5 bases). This CDR3 comprises 18 residues. Between the trimmed V and J ends, which lost 3 bases and 2 bases, there was a span of 22 bases. Germline V gene sequence: CDR1 MNHEY, CDR2 SMNVEV (reference sequence). CDR3 amino acids: CASSFTRGISGSNTEAFF. Written as DNA, the CDR3 is TGTGCCAGCAGTTTTACTCGGGGGATTTCGGGTTCCAACACTGAAGCTTTCTTT.

The gene calls are TRBV18 and TRBJ2-5; D is undetermined. The CDR3 spans 14 residues. Trimming took 3 bases from V and 2 from J, leaving 10 bases between them. Per germline, CDR1 KGHSH and CDR2 LQKENI. In DNA form, the CDR3 reads TGTGCCAGCTCACCTAAGACATTTCAAGAGACCCAGTACTTC. This encodes CASSPKTFQETQYF.

This chain links TRBV6-6 with TRBJ2-1; D possibly corresponds to TRBD2 (6 bases). The V end lost 2 bases, the J end lost 12 bases, and 17 bases lay between the germline ends. The germline V gene encodes CDR1 MNHNY and CDR2 SVGAGI (reference sequence). The CDR3 sequence is 14 residues long. The CDR3 loop reads CASSYGGSNSGQFF. The CDR3 nucleotides read TGTGCCAGCAGTTACGGGGGGTCAAATAGTGGGCAGTTCTTC.

The chain uses TRBV7-3 and TRBJ2-1; 7 bases agree with TRBD2. The CDR3 runs to 15 residues. The ends lost 2 bases at V and 10 bases at J; junction bases unmatched: 11. CDR1 and CDR2 (germline): SGHTA, FQGTGA. CDR3 coding DNA: TGTGCCAGCAGCTTATCGGCGGGAGAACTCGGGGAGCAGTTCTTC. Encoded protein: CASSLSAGELGEQFF.

The V call is TRBV30, the J call TRBJ1-6; D is unresolved. This CDR3 has 13 amino acids. Germline CDR1 and CDR2: GTSNPN and SVGIG (reference sequence). The V gene lost 4 bases and the J gene lost 5 bases, with 9 bases spanning the gap. CDR3 region: CAWKTVDNSPLHF. The CDR3 nucleotides read TGTGCCTGGAAGACGGTTGATAATTCACCCCTCCACTTT.